Below, 22 T cell receptor beta chains from the same sample are listed, as sequenced in a study of blood T cells in healthy people across ages. A sample-barcoded 5' primer and a J-beta primer mix were used in a second PCR of roughly 6 to 12 cycles. Using its own MiXCR run on the 5' RACE reads, TCRdb lists one record per CDR3 protein. Of around 1.5 million distinct CDR3 sequences listed, roughly 40% are singletons. The sample comprised blood. The receptors derive from a woman aged 18-35 years in good health.

The chain recombines TRBV6-6 with TRBJ2-4; D may correspond to TRBD1 or TRBD2 (5 bases each). The end of the DNA is better explained by TRBJ2-7, so the J call may be wrong. Germline values: CDR1 MNHNY, CDR2 SVGAGI (reference sequence). The CDR3 covers 15 residues. The CDR3, as DNA: TGTGCCAGCAGTTACCCAGGGTCGGGAAGGGGCGAGCAGTACTTC. This gives the protein CASSYPGSGRGEQYF.

The J gene is TRBJ1-2, the V gene TRBV18; 11 bases line up with TRBD1. The CDR3 totals 16 residues. Germline V gene lookup returns CDR1 KGHSH and CDR2 LQKENI. Trimming at V came to 3 bases and at J to 5 bases, leaving 8 bases not matched to a gene. CDR3 bases: TGTGCCAGCTCACCGGAGGACAGGGGGCCAAAATATGGCTACACCTTC. It codes for CASSPEDRGPKYGYTF.

V gene TRBV6-6 combines with J gene TRBJ2-1; 14 nucleotides align to TRBD2. The germline CDR1 and CDR2 sequences are MNHNY and SVGAGI (reference sequence). This CDR3 region has 16 residues. Germline trimming cut 7 bases from V and 8 bases from J; bases unmatched to any gene: 10. The CDR3: CASTQTGTSGSYEQFF. CDR3 DNA sequence: TGTGCCAGCACCCAAACGGGGACTAGCGGGAGCTATGAGCAGTTCTTC.

This clonotype was counted between two and nine times. This chain connects TRBV5-1 to TRBJ2-1; maybe TRBD2 (6 bases). The CDR3 consists of 16 residues. From germline, CDR1 is SGHRS and CDR2 YFSETQ. Trimming shortened V by 4 bases and J by 9 bases, and 23 bases separated the two germline ends. The CDR3 DNA follows: TGCGCCAGCAGCGACGCGGGACTTACCCAGGTTGGTGAGCAGTTCTTC. The encoded protein is CASSDAGLTQVGEQFF.

The J gene is TRBJ2-7, the V gene TRBV15; D is perhaps TRBD2 (5 bases). The CDR3 length is 15 residues. The germline V gene has CDR1 LNHNV and CDR2 YYDKDF (reference sequence). Trimming took 0 bases from V and 0 from J, leaving 9 bases between them. CDR3 amino acids: CATSRDAAGSYEQYF. As DNA, the CDR3 is TGTGCCACCAGCAGAGATGCGGCGGGCTCCTACGAGCAGTACTTC.

On this clonotype itself: One end of the junction varies from germline; a read error may be responsible. The J gene is TRBJ2-3, the V gene TRBV20-1; 9 positions match TRBD2. CDR1 is DFQATT and CDR2 is SNEGSKA in the germline V gene (reference sequence). CDR3 length: 14 residues. This CDR3 is CGASSSGDVDTQYF. CDR3 DNA: TGCGGTGCTAGCTCTAGCGGGGACGTAGATACGCAGTATTTT.

The chain uses TRBV30 and TRBJ1-2; maybe TRBD1 (5 bases). Germline loops: CDR1 GTSNPN, CDR2 SVGIG (reference sequence). The CDR3 length is 13 residues. With 0 bases removed from V and 8 bases from J, the gap between germline ends came to 13 bases. The CDR3 sequence: CAWSVQQVGGYTF. In DNA form, the CDR3 reads TGTGCCTGGAGTGTTCAACAGGTCGGGGGCTACACCTTC.

This clonotype was detected only a few times. The rearrangement links TRBV28 to TRBJ1-4, with 9 bases fitting TRBD1. The CDR3 is 15 residues long. Per germline, CDR1 MDHEN and CDR2 SYDVKM. The J segment lost 8 bases and the V segment lost 5 bases, leaving 9 bases of the junction unmatched. The CDR3, as DNA: TGTGCCAGCAGTACCACCGGGACAGGGCGGGAAAAACTGTTTTTT. This gives the protein CASSTTGTGREKLFF.

The CDR3 here is CAISEGFGAGYTF. DNA for the CDR3: TGTGCCATCAGTGAGGGATTTGGGGCTGGCTACACCTTC. The V and J genes are TRBV10-3 and TRBJ1-2, with D perhaps matching TRBD1 (5 bases). V lost 2 bases and J 7 bases, leaving 11 bases between the germline ends. CDR3 size: 13 residues. Looked up from germline, CDR1 is ENHRY and CDR2 is SYGVKD.

Note on this clonotype: The germline gene is not matched at one end of the junction; a read error may be the cause. The chain joins TRBV7-9 to TRBJ2-5; 8 bases map to TRBD1. The CDR3 is 17 residues long. The germline V gene has CDR1 SEHNR and CDR2 FQNEAQ (reference sequence). The CDR3 loop is CARSSKSRGRNQETQYF. In nucleotides, the CDR3 is TGTGCCAGAAGCTCCAAATCCAGGGGGCGCAACCAAGAGACCCAGTACTTC.

The chain couples TRBV10-3 to TRBJ2-3; a weak D match, TRBD1 (5 bases). Trimming removed 4 bases from V and 5 bases from J, with 16 bases in between. CDR1 is ENHRY and CDR2 is SYGVKD in the germline V gene. CDR3 length: 15 amino acids. The CDR3, as DNA: TGTGCCATCAGTGTAGTGGGGCTCAGGAGAGATACGCAGTATTTT. Amino acids: CAISVVGLRRDTQYF.

The V call is TRBV12-3 or TRBV12-4, the J call TRBJ2-5; 12 bases match TRBD2. V dropped 3 bases and J dropped 1; count of bases not matched to a gene: 9. CDR3 size: 18 residues. The CDR3 here is CASSFTTSGSSGQETQYF. CDR3 sequence (DNA): TGTGCCAGCAGTTTTACGACTAGCGGGAGTAGTGGCCAAGAGACCCAGTACTTC.

This clonotype appeared many times. The genes are TRBV4-2 and TRBJ2-3, with D perhaps given as TRBD1 or TRBD2 (5 bases each). The length of the CDR3 is 16 residues. Germline V gene lookup returns CDR1 LGHNA and CDR2 YNFKEQ. With 0 bases removed from V and 3 bases from J, the gap between germline ends came to 13 bases. CDR3 loop: CASSQEWGKGTDTQYF. For the CDR3, the DNA is TGTGCCAGCAGCCAAGAGTGGGGGAAGGGGACAGATACGCAGTATTTT.

The chain's CDR3 is CASRPGQGPNTGELFF. Written as DNA, the CDR3 is TGTGCCAGCAGACCGGGACAGGGCCCGAACACCGGGGAGCTGTTTTTT. The chain uses TRBV6-1 and TRBJ2-2; 9 nucleotides agree with TRBD1. The J segment lost 0 bases and the V segment lost 6 bases, leaving 5 bases of the junction unmatched. Germline values: CDR1 MNHNS, CDR2 SASEGT. CDR3 length equals 16 residues.

V gene TRBV7-2 combines with J gene TRBJ2-3; 13 bases map to TRBD2. J was trimmed by 3 bases and V by 1 base; bases with no gene match: 4. Germline V gene data show CDR1 as SGHTA and CDR2 as FQGNSA. There are 17 residues in the CDR3. In DNA form, the CDR3 reads TGTGCCAGCAGCTTAGTTCGGACTAGCGGGGGTACAGATACGCAGTATTTT. Encoded protein: CASSLVRTSGGTDTQYF.

The chain joins TRBV6-1 to TRBJ2-5, with D possibly called TRBD1 or TRBD2 (6 bases each). CDR1 and CDR2 from the germline V gene are MNHNS and SASEGT. This CDR3 is 15 amino acids long. The V end lost 7 bases, the J end lost 5 bases, and 20 bases lay between the germline ends. The CDR3 reads CASILWGAWDETQYF. In DNA form, the CDR3 reads TGTGCCAGCATCTTGTGGGGGGCGTGGGATGAGACCCAGTACTTC.

This clonotype appeared a few times. The V and J genes are TRBV28 and TRBJ2-1; D is undetermined. Germline loops: CDR1 MDHEN, CDR2 SYDVKM. V was pared by 3 bases and J by 8 bases, with 11 bases between. The CDR3 consists of 13 residues. CDR3 protein: CASSFVDFHEQFF. The CDR3 DNA reads TGTGCCAGCAGTTTTGTTGACTTCCATGAGCAGTTCTTC.

This clonotype was counted a few times. The chain uses TRBV7-9 and TRBJ2-7, with 8 bases that match TRBD1. With V trimmed by 0 bases and J by 3 bases, 4 bases remained unmatched. The germline gives CDR1 SEHNR, CDR2 FQNEAQ (reference sequence). The CDR3 extends over 15 amino acids. In nucleotides, the CDR3 is TGTGCCAGCAGCTTAGCCCTGGGACAGGACTACGAGCAGTACTTC. This sequence encodes CASSLALGQDYEQYF.

The DNA for the CDR3 is TGCGCCAGCAGCTCGGGCCCCTCAAGTGGAGATACGCAGTATTTT. Amino acid sequence: CASSSGPSSGDTQYF. The chain employs TRBV5-1 and TRBJ2-3; D gene unclear. CDR3 length: 15 residues. From germline, CDR1 is SGHRS and CDR2 YFSETQ. V was clipped by 3 bases and J by 5 bases, with 16 bases between them.

For this clonotype: A much bigger clone sits one base away, suggesting this may be a read error. V is TRBV20-1 and J is TRBJ1-3; no definite D call. Germline assignment: CDR1 DFQATT and CDR2 SNEGSKA (reference sequence). The CDR3 is 11 residues long. This CDR3 reads CSARIENTTYF. CDR3 DNA sequence: TGCAGTGCGAGGATTGAAAACACCACATATTTT.

The chain links TRBV20-1 to TRBJ2-2, with D tentatively TRBD2 (6 bases). Germline CDR1 and CDR2: DFQATT and SNEGSKA (reference sequence). The CDR3 extends over 14 amino acids. V was trimmed by 3 bases and J by 5 bases, leaving 13 bases between them. The CDR3 region is CSARDSRGTGELFF. The DNA of the CDR3 is TGCAGTGCTAGGGACTCCCGGGGGACCGGGGAGCTGTTTTTT.

The chain carries TRBV20-1 and TRBJ2-7; 8 nucleotides agree with TRBD2. This CDR3 has 15 residues. Germline V lookup: CDR1 DFQATT, CDR2 SNEGSKA (reference sequence). The V segment lost 1 base and the J segment 3 bases; nucleotides outside the gene matches: 8. CDR3 DNA sequence: TGCAGTGCTAGAGTTGCCAGCGGGGGTTTCTACGAGCAGTACTTC. Amino acid sequence: CSARVASGGFYEQYF.